This T cell receptor (beta chain) is from a study of cytomegalovirus exposure and HLA in healthy donors. About the study: There were tens of millions of unique TCRs (from HLA-typed donors) in an early data release.

Study results and limitations: A cluster of highly shared sequence variants was likely a sequencing artifact. Cytomegalovirus-associated TCR beta chains were listed, numbering 150 to 200.

CDR3 length: 15 amino acids. PCR employed 60 Vbeta and 13 Jbeta primers. TCRdb's copy holds only in-frame clones and misses some; the assay was immunoSEQ multiplex PCR. This sample yields 100,000 to 150,000 clones, of which approximately 72% are seen a single time; 9% to 9.5% belongs to the top ten. About this clone itself: Its antigen is unknown.

This chain links TRBV21-1 with TRBJ2-7; the table gives TRBD1 as D, unverified against the DNA. TRBV21-1 is an annotated pseudogene. The clonotype was recovered from a woman aged 45-65 years in good health and CMV-seropositive. Sequencing input: PBMCs. The CDR3 region has the DNA TGTGCCAGCAGCAAAGCGCTGACAGATACCTACGAGCAGTACTTC. This translates into CASSKALTDTYEQYF.